This T cell receptor beta chain comes out of a study of T cell changes during pregnancy in multiple sclerosis. Libraries were prepared by immunoSEQ multiplex PCR; TCRdb keeps only in-frame clonotypes and omits some of them. The sample lists about 83,000 clones; 91% were seen once. The sequence came from a female donor in good health, serving as a control in a pregnancy study. Some clones in this sample may be carry-over from other donors' samples. The sequences come from PBMCs, collected in the first trimester of pregnancy.

The CDR3 nucleotides read TGTGCCAGCAGTACAGGGGAGAATCAGCCCCAGCATTTT. Protein product: CASSTGENQPQHF. The chain couples TRBV6-4 to TRBJ1-5, with 7 bases matching TRBD1. V trimming: 5 bases; J trimming: 4 bases; junction bases outside the gene matches: 2. The CDR3 is 13 residues long. Germline V gives CDR1 MRHNA, CDR2 SNTAGT.